Listed below are T cell receptor beta chains from one sample, sequenced in a study of T cell repertoires in ileal Crohn's disease. Sequencing used immunoSEQ multiplex PCR; TCRdb keeps in-frame clones, though not all of them. The sample consists of 6,000 or so clones, approximately 90% of them appearing once. The material sequenced was CD4+ T cells from ileum. The receptors were gathered from an adult with Crohn's disease. Some clones in this sample may be carry-over from other donors' samples. The CDR3 runs from the conserved cysteine through the conserved F or W. Each record gives: D gene, J gene, V gene, clone size, CDR3 protein, CDR3 DNA. D genes are given only for firm matches. Not every row has a clone size; where given, it reads once, few, many or a size class.

TRBD1,TRBJ1-2,TRBV5-6,.,CASRFFRDRVNENGYTF,TGTGCCAGCAGATTTTTTCGGGACAGGGTAAATGAGAATGGCTACACCTTC
.,TRBJ1-4,TRBV14,once,CASSRDVGAGEKLFF,TGTGCCAGCAGCCGTGATGTGGGAGCGGGGGAAAAACTGTTTTTT
.,TRBJ2-5,TRBV5-4,.,CASSSQGSGETQYF,TGTGCCAGCAGCTCTCAGGGGTCCGGGGAGACCCAGTACTTC
TRBD2,TRBJ2-5,TRBV4-3,.,CASSQGGGRETQYF,TGCGCCAGCAGCCAAGGGGGGGGAAGGGAGACCCAGTACTTC
TRBD2,TRBJ2-3,TRBV7-2,.,CASSSGLAGGTDTQYF,TGTGCCAGCAGCTCGGGACTAGCGGGGGGCACAGATACGCAGTATTTT
TRBD1,TRBJ2-7,TRBV28,.,CAIGTETYEQYF,TGTGCCATCGGGACAGAAACCTACGAGCAGTACTTC
.,TRBJ2-1,TRBV11-3,.,CASSSIGGPGEQFF,TGTGCCAGCAGCTCCATAGGAGGGCCGGGGGAGCAGTTCTTC
.,TRBJ1-3,TRBV5-1,.,CASSLDAGVAGNTIYF,TGCGCCAGCAGCTTGGATGCAGGGGTCGCGGGAAACACCATATATTTT
.,TRBJ2-2,TRBV6-6,.,CATKNGGLTGELFF,TGTGCTACGAAAAACGGGGGGCTCACCGGGGAGCTGTTTTTT
.,TRBJ2-5,TRBV11-3,.,CASSLDGKTQYF,TGTGCCAGCAGCCTGGACGGGAAGACCCAGTACTTC
TRBD2,TRBJ2-5,TRBV25-1,.,CASSAYPGTSGGETQYF,TGTGCCAGCAGTGCTTATCCCGGGACTAGCGGAGGGGAGACCCAGTACTTC
.,TRBJ2-1,TRBV10-1,.,CASSKRFGHEQFF,TGCGCCAGCAGTAAGCGGTTTGGGCATGAGCAGTTCTTC
TRBD1,TRBJ2-7,TRBV7-9,once,CASSLVGQTYEQYF,TGTGCCAGCAGCTTAGTGGGACAGACCTACGAGCAGTACTTC
TRBD2,TRBJ2-2,TRBV4-2,.,CASSLAPGLAGGETGELFF,TGTGCCAGCAGCCTCGCTCCGGGACTAGCGGGAGGGGAAACCGGGGAGCTGTTTTTT
TRBD1,TRBJ2-7,TRBV10-3,.,CATAGQGASEQYF,TGTGCCACCGCCGGACAGGGGGCGTCCGAGCAGTACTTC
TRBD1,TRBJ1-1,TRBV2,.,CASSPWDRHREAFF,TGTGCCAGCAGCCCTTGGGACAGACATCGTGAAGCTTTCTTT
.,TRBJ1-1,TRBV29-1,.,CSVEAYMNTEAFF,TGCAGCGTTGAGGCATACATGAACACTGAAGCTTTCTTT
.,TRBJ2-7,TRBV25-1,.,CASSPGGGVYEQYF,TGTGCCAGCAGCCCAGGAGGCGGTGTCTACGAGCAGTACTTC
TRBD1,TRBJ1-2,TRBV28,.,CASRARGPTPQDDYGYTF,TGTGCCAGCAGGGCGAGGGGGCCCACCCCTCAGGATGACTATGGCTACACCTTC
.,TRBJ2-1,TRBV5-5,.,CASSLGGLSNNEQFF,TGTGCCAGCAGCCTGGGGGGGCTAAGCAACAATGAGCAGTTCTTC
TRBD1,TRBJ1-1,TRBV11-3,.,CASSLGTGPLWAFF,TGTGCCAGCAGCTTAGGGACAGGTCCGCTTTGGGCTTTCTTT
TRBD2,TRBJ2-3,TRBV11-3,.,CASSLSGRAGDTQYF,TGTGCCAGCAGCTTGAGCGGGAGGGCTGGAGATACGCAGTATTTT
.,TRBJ2-3,TRBV6-6,.,CASRVPETGRFGTQYF,TGTGCCAGCAGAGTTCCCGAGACAGGGAGGTTTGGTACGCAGTATTTT